These T cell receptor beta chains were read from a single sample in a study of Graves' ophthalmopathy and Graves' hyperthyroidism. TCRdb ran MiXCR on the multiplex PCR reads and lists one entry per CDR3 protein. The sample lists under 350,000 distinct CDR3 sequences, around a sixth seen once, with more than 9% in the top ten. Sequenced: peripheral blood. Receptors originate from an adult man with Graves' ophthalmopathy. Both conserved end residues are part of each CDR3. D genes are given only for firm matches. Clone sizes are given selectively: once, few, many, or a class where the clone is expanded.

CDR3: CASSQRGDPNTGELFF
DNA: TGTGCCAGCTCACAACGGGGGGACCCGAACACCGGGGAGCTGTTTTTT
J: TRBJ2-2
V: TRBV18
size: few
D: TRBD2

CDR3: CSVVVGSAGYTF
DNA: TGCAGCGTTGTTGTGGGGTCGGCTGGCTACACCTTC
J: TRBJ1-2
V: TRBV29-1
size: many
D: -

CDR3: CASSFSGRVGNTGELFF
DNA: TGTGCCAGCAGCTTTAGCGGGAGGGTCGGGAACACCGGGGAGCTGTTTTTT
J: TRBJ2-2
V: TRBV3-1
size: -
D: TRBD2

CDR3: CATGGATGSSYEQYF
DNA: TGTGCCACAGGGGGGGCGACAGGGTCCTCCTACGAGCAGTACTTC
J: TRBJ2-7
V: TRBV7-2
size: many
D: -

CDR3: CSAHHRGLGTSYEQYF
DNA: TGCAGTGCCCACCATCGAGGACTAGGGACATCCTACGAGCAGTACTTC
J: TRBJ2-7
V: TRBV20-1
size: many
D: -

CDR3: CASSSSGLLNYGYTF
DNA: TGTGCCAGCAGTTCCAGTGGGCTCCTTAACTATGGCTACACCTTC
J: TRBJ1-2
V: TRBV6-2/TRBV6-3
size: many
D: -

CDR3: CSAQVDRTIYEQYF
DNA: TGCAGTGCCCAGGTCGACAGAACAATCTACGAGCAGTACTTC
J: TRBJ2-7
V: TRBV20-1
size: once
D: -

CDR3: CASSLLGTLGYEQYF
DNA: TGTGCCAGCAGTCTCCTTGGGACCCTGGGCTACGAGCAGTACTTC
J: TRBJ2-7
V: TRBV11-2
size: many
D: -

CDR3: CASNIGSMLQYGYTF
DNA: TGTGCCAGCAACATTGGCAGCATGCTTCAATATGGCTACACCTTC
J: TRBJ1-2
V: TRBV12-3/TRBV12-4
size: many
D: -

CDR3: CASSRRTGGVETQYF
DNA: TGTGCCAGCAGTCGCCGGACAGGGGGCGTAGAGACCCAGTACTTC
J: TRBJ2-5
V: TRBV6-2/TRBV6-3
size: -
D: TRBD1

CDR3: CASRGYERDDQPQHF
DNA: TGTGCCAGCAGGGGGTACGAGAGGGATGATCAGCCCCAGCATTTT
J: TRBJ1-5
V: TRBV2
size: many
D: -

CDR3: CASSYRQGMGAKNIQYF
DNA: TGTGCCAGCAGTTACAGACAGGGGATGGGGGCCAAAAACATTCAGTACTTC
J: TRBJ2-4
V: TRBV6-5
size: many
D: TRBD1

CDR3: CASSSTGGRTYEQYF
DNA: TGTGCCAGCAGCTCTACAGGGGGTCGCACCTACGAGCAGTACTTC
J: TRBJ2-7
V: TRBV6-1
size: many
D: TRBD1

CDR3: CASSQDPRPNSPLHF
DNA: TGCGCCAGCAGCCAAGATCCTCGACCGAATTCACCCCTCCACTTT
J: TRBJ1-6
V: TRBV4-3
size: many
D: -

CDR3: CASRAGGVAGELFF
DNA: TGTGCCAGCCGTGCGGGCGGTGTGGCCGGGGAGCTGTTTTTT
J: TRBJ2-2
V: TRBV7-3
size: many
D: -